This record covers a single T cell receptor (beta chain). The data derive from a study of blood T cell repertoires in COVID-19. On the study more broadly: Samples representing acute and convalescent COVID-19 were sourced from the United States, Italy and Spain. In each case, the material was cDNA or gDNA derived from T cells, B-cell-depleted T cells, or PBMCs.

Methods used by the authors: Amplification of reference gene primers provided the estimated nucleated cell counts. Data came from immunoSEQ multiplex PCR; TCRdb stores just in-frame clones and leaves some out. That table supplies the V and J calls and clone size; D and trimming were determined from the DNA. The sample shows under 400,000 clones, nearly 90% of them seen only once. The V end lost 5 bases, the J end lost 5 bases, and 12 bases lay between the germline ends. CDR3 length: 13 residues. Germline values: CDR1 SGHTA, CDR2 FQGNSA. This chain links TRBV7-2 with TRBJ1-2; D not certain. The TCR originated in a man younger than 35 with active or convalescent COVID-19. Sequencing was carried out using peripheral blood. The CDR3 protein is CASSPEAVYGYTF. The CDR3 DNA is TGTGCCAGCAGCCCCGAGGCAGTTTATGGCTACACCTTC. Filled out from reference TRBV7-2 and TRBJ1-2, the complete variable domain reads GAGVSQSPSNKVTEKGKDVELRCDPISGHTALYWYRQSLGQGLEFLIYFQGNSAPDKSGLPSDRFSAERTGGSVSTLTIQRTQQEDSAVYLCASSPEAVYGYTFGSGTRLTVV.